The clone carrying this T cell receptor beta chain was picked up a small number of times. This sample is drawn from a study of blood T cell repertoires in COVID-19. Study context: COVID-19 samples, acute and convalescent, were from the United States, Italy and Spain. PBMCs, B-cell-depleted T cells, or T cells provided the cDNA or gDNA that made up the material.

Allocation to cohorts depended on clinical history reported by the participants. Germline lookup yields CDR1 MDHEN and CDR2 SYDVKM. V was pared by 4 bases and J by 2 bases, with 8 bases of the junction left unmatched. This CDR3 has 15 residues. Clones were read by immunoSEQ multiplex PCR, and TCRdb kept only the in-frame ones, dropping some. The sample shows under 350,000 clones, 80% to 90% of them seen only once. The V gene is TRBV28, the J gene TRBJ2-7; 7 bases line up with TRBD1. This sequence originates from a woman in her thirties or forties with acute COVID-19. Sequencing input: PBMCs or T cells enriched from blood (not recorded which). CDR3 protein: CASSYRDRKTYEQYF. The CDR3, as DNA: TGTGCCAGCAGTTACCGGGACAGAAAGACCTACGAGCAGTACTTC.